This is a list of T cell receptor beta chains from one sample in a study of radiation and T cells in renal cell carcinoma. Clones were read by immunoSEQ multiplex PCR, and TCRdb kept only the in-frame ones, dropping some. Of about 140,000 clones in the sample, about 86% were seen once. The sample was blood, taken from a patient whose treatment included radiotherapy and nephrectomy. All receptors come from a woman in her forties or fifties with renal cell carcinoma. CDR3s include the opening cysteine and the closing phenylalanine or tryptophan. A D gene is named only where the DNA matches it firmly. Rows may omit the clone size; those that give it use once, few, many or a size class.

V gene: TRBV9; clone size: few; D gene: TRBD1; J gene: TRBJ1-2; CDR3 protein: CASSATGTGDDYGYTF; CDR3 DNA: TGTGCCAGCAGCGCCACCGGGACAGGGGATGACTATGGCTACACCTTC
V gene: TRBV28; clone size: NA; D gene: NA; J gene: TRBJ1-5; CDR3 protein: CASLREGGAQPQHF; CDR3 DNA: TGTGCCAGCCTCCGGGAAGGTGGAGCTCAGCCCCAGCATTTT
V gene: TRBV4-3; clone size: NA; D gene: NA; J gene: TRBJ1-3; CDR3 protein: CASSDRYSSGNTIYF; CDR3 DNA: TGCGCCAGCAGCGACCGGTACAGCTCTGGAAACACCATATATTTT
V gene: TRBV18; clone size: NA; D gene: NA; J gene: TRBJ2-2; CDR3 protein: CASSPPLDTGELFF; CDR3 DNA: TGTGCCAGCTCCCCACCCCTAGACACCGGGGAGCTGTTTTTT
V gene: TRBV5-1; clone size: NA; D gene: TRBD1; J gene: TRBJ1-2; CDR3 protein: CASSAGTDNYGYTF; CDR3 DNA: TGCGCCAGCAGCGCCGGGACAGATAACTATGGCTACACCTTC
V gene: TRBV11-2; clone size: NA; D gene: TRBD1; J gene: TRBJ2-2; CDR3 protein: CASSLGQGTGELFF; CDR3 DNA: TGTGCCAGCAGCTTAGGACAGGGGACCGGGGAGCTGTTTTTT
V gene: TRBV18; clone size: NA; D gene: NA; J gene: TRBJ2-7; CDR3 protein: CASSPPTVYEQYF; CDR3 DNA: TGTGCCAGCTCACCACCAACTGTCTACGAGCAGTACTTC
V gene: TRBV25-1; clone size: NA; D gene: NA; J gene: TRBJ2-7; CDR3 protein: CASNGEEGAYEQYF; CDR3 DNA: TGTGCCAGCAACGGGGAGGAGGGGGCCTACGAGCAGTACTTC
V gene: TRBV19; clone size: NA; D gene: NA; J gene: TRBJ2-1; CDR3 protein: CASSGYQSSYNEQFF; CDR3 DNA: TGTGCCAGTTCCGGCTACCAAAGCTCCTACAATGAGCAGTTCTTC
V gene: TRBV29-1; clone size: NA; D gene: NA; J gene: TRBJ2-7; CDR3 protein: CSVHLQGDEQYF; CDR3 DNA: TGCAGCGTCCACTTACAGGGAGACGAGCAGTACTTC
V gene: TRBV7-2; clone size: NA; D gene: NA; J gene: TRBJ1-6; CDR3 protein: CASSPLDSPLHF; CDR3 DNA: TGTGCCAGCAGCCCCCTAGATTCACCCCTCCACTTT
V gene: TRBV9; clone size: once; D gene: NA; J gene: TRBJ2-3; CDR3 protein: CASSVVSGGTDTQYF; CDR3 DNA: TGTGCCAGCAGCGTAGTGTCTGGAGGGACAGATACGCAGTATTTT
V gene: TRBV2; clone size: NA; D gene: NA; J gene: TRBJ1-4; CDR3 protein: CASSGTVIYEKLFF; CDR3 DNA: TGTGCCAGCAGTGGGACAGTAATTTATGAAAAACTGTTTTTT
V gene: TRBV6-6; clone size: NA; D gene: NA; J gene: TRBJ1-2; CDR3 protein: CASSNPTQSPWGYTF; CDR3 DNA: TGTGCCAGCAGTAACCCAACACAATCCCCCTGGGGCTACACCTTC
V gene: TRBV2; clone size: NA; D gene: NA; J gene: TRBJ2-7; CDR3 protein: CASKEGLGPAYEQYF; CDR3 DNA: TGTGCCAGCAAAGAGGGACTCGGACCCGCCTACGAGCAGTACTTC
V gene: TRBV19; clone size: NA; D gene: TRBD2; J gene: TRBJ2-3; CDR3 protein: CASRGLAGLTDTQYF; CDR3 DNA: TGTGCCAGTAGAGGACTAGCGGGCCTCACAGATACGCAGTATTTT
V gene: TRBV19; clone size: NA; D gene: TRBD1; J gene: TRBJ2-5; CDR3 protein: CASSKGQVGETQYF; CDR3 DNA: TGTGCCAGTAGTAAAGGACAGGTTGGAGAGACCCAGTACTTC
V gene: TRBV2; clone size: NA; D gene: NA; J gene: TRBJ1-5; CDR3 protein: CASLRDGFGGNQPQHF; CDR3 DNA: TGTGCCAGCCTAAGGGACGGATTCGGGGGCAATCAGCCCCAGCATTTT
V gene: TRBV30; clone size: once; D gene: NA; J gene: TRBJ2-1; CDR3 protein: CAWNLGIGREQFF; CDR3 DNA: TGTGCCTGGAATCTGGGAATCGGACGTGAGCAGTTCTTC
V gene: TRBV5-4; clone size: NA; D gene: TRBD2; J gene: TRBJ2-1; CDR3 protein: CASSIPGLVRYNEQFF; CDR3 DNA: TGTGCCAGCAGCATCCCGGGACTAGTGAGGTACAATGAGCAGTTCTTC
V gene: TRBV28; clone size: few; D gene: TRBD1; J gene: TRBJ1-1; CDR3 protein: CASRSTGGNTEAFF; CDR3 DNA: TGTGCCAGCAGATCGACAGGGGGCAACACTGAAGCTTTCTTT
V gene: TRBV9; clone size: NA; D gene: NA; J gene: TRBJ2-3; CDR3 protein: CASSVEGQGWSTDTQYF; CDR3 DNA: TGTGCCAGCAGCGTAGAGGGGCAGGGGTGGAGCACAGATACGCAGTATTTT
V gene: TRBV6-1; clone size: NA; D gene: TRBD2; J gene: TRBJ2-1; CDR3 protein: CASRRTSGKNEQFF; CDR3 DNA: TGTGCCAGCAGGCGGACTAGCGGTAAGAATGAGCAGTTCTTC
V gene: TRBV27; clone size: NA; D gene: NA; J gene: TRBJ1-5; CDR3 protein: CASSLTTGGQPQHF; CDR3 DNA: TGTGCCAGCAGTTTAACGACAGGAGGTCAGCCCCAGCATTTT
V gene: TRBV14; clone size: NA; D gene: NA; J gene: TRBJ1-3; CDR3 protein: CASSPLGGSGNTIYF; CDR3 DNA: TGTGCCAGCAGCCCCTTGGGGGGGTCTGGAAACACCATATATTTT
V gene: TRBV30; clone size: many; D gene: NA; J gene: TRBJ1-5; CDR3 protein: CAWRAGNQPQHF; CDR3 DNA: TGTGCCTGGAGGGCTGGTAATCAGCCCCAGCATTTT
V gene: TRBV6-6; clone size: NA; D gene: NA; J gene: TRBJ1-3; CDR3 protein: CASSYDGNTIYF; CDR3 DNA: TGTGCCAGCAGTTACGACGGAAACACCATATATTTT